This T cell receptor beta chain is from a study of siplizumab effects on memory and regulatory T cells. Study-wide findings and caveats: Naive T cells appeared more varied than memory cells and looked like key alloresponse contributors.

The CDR3 runs 17 residues. CDR1 and CDR2 (germline): SGHKS, YYEKEE (reference sequence). V was trimmed by 6 bases and J by 2 bases, leaving 22 bases between them. TCRdb's table, derived via immunoSEQ multiplex PCR, lists solely in-frame clones and lacks some. The sample records about 100,000 clones, more than 90% being singletons. About this clone itself: Its antigen is not known.

This receptor was taken from a human donor in good health. The chain links TRBV5-5 to TRBJ2-3; TRBD2 is a possible D gene (6 bases). The sequencing sample was made of CD4+ T cells sorted from blood. CDR3 coding DNA: TGTGCCAGCACCACTTTGGGATTGGGGGGTCCCACAGATACGCAGTATTTT. It translates to CASTTLGLGGPTDTQYF.